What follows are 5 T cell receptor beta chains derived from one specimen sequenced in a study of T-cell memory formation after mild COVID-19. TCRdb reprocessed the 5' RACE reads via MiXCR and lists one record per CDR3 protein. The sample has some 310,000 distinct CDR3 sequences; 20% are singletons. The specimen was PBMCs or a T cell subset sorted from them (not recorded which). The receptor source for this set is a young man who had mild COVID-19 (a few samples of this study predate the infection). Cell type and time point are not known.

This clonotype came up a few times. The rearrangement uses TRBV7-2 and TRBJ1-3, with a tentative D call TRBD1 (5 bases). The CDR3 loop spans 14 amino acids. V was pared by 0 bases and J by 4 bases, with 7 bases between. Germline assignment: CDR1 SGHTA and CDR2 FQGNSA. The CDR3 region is CASSLAQGGNTIYF. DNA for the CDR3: TGTGCCAGCAGCTTAGCCCAGGGAGGAAACACCATATATTTT.

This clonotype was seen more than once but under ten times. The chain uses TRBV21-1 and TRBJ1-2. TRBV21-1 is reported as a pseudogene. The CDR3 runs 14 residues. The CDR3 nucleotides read TGTGCCAGCAGCAAAGAACATCCAGTCTATGGCTACACCTTC. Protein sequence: CASSKEHPVYGYTF.

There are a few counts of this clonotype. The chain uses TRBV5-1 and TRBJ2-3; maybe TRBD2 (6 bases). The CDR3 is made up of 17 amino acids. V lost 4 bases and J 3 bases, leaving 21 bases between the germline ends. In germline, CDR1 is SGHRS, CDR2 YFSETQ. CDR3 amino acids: CASSLDYPLGTTDTQYF. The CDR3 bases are TGCGCCAGCAGCCTGGACTATCCTCTTGGGACTACAGATACGCAGTATTTT. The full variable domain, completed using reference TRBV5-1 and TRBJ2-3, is KAGVTQTPRYLIKTRGQQVTLSCSPISGHRSVSWYQQTPGQGLQFLFEYFSETQRNKGNFPGRFSGRQFSNSRSEMNVSTLELGDSALYLCASSLDYPLGTTDTQYFGPGTRLTVL.

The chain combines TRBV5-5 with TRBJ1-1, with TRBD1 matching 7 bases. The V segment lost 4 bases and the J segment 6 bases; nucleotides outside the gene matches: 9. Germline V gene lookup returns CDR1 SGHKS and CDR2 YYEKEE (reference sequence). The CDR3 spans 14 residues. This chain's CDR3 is CASSTGDSRSEAFF. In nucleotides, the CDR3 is TGTGCCAGCAGCACGGGGGACAGTCGCTCTGAAGCTTTCTTT.

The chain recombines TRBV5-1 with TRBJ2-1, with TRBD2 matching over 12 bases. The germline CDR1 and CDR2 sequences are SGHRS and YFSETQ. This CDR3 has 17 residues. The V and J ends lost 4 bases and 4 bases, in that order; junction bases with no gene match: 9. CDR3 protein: CASSREGLAGRYNEQFF. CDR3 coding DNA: TGCGCCAGCAGCAGAGAAGGACTAGCGGGGAGATACAATGAGCAGTTCTTC.